This T cell receptor beta chain was identified during a study of T cell responses to AZD1222 COVID-19 vaccine. Study outcomes and limitations: A reported finding is that nearly half of spike-specific TCRs target unmutated variant regions. There were mostly white British donors and more females than males, and clonal diversity was possibly underestimated.

Turning to this clone: Its cognate antigen is unknown.

Sequencing used immunoSEQ multiplex PCR; TCRdb keeps in-frame clones, though not all of them. The repertoire holds over 70,000 clones, over 85% seen once, with about 5.2% in the top ten. The starting material was peripheral blood, obtained 28 days after the second AZD1222 dose. This sequence was found in an adult who received the AZD1222 COVID-19 vaccine.

The CDR3 loop is CASSFDQPQHF. Here the CDR3 DNA reads TGTGCCAGCAGTTTCGATCAGCCCCAGCATTTT. The chain links TRBV12-3 or TRBV12-4 to TRBJ1-5, with D unresolved. V was pared by 3 bases and J by 5 bases, with 2 bases between. The CDR3 is 11 amino acids.